The clone carrying this TCR beta chain was detected many times. In TCRdb, the 5' RACE reads were re-called with MiXCR into one record per CDR3 protein. The sample holds about 29,000 distinct CDR3 sequences, 4.5% seen once. The sample originates from a study of early T cells in non-severe SARS-CoV-2 infection. Study-level information: Alpha and beta chains were unpaired, from unsorted whole-blood bulk RNA.

The sample comprised whole blood. The TCR comes from an adult who was a healthcare worker with PCR-confirmed SARS-CoV-2 infection or an uninfected control (not recorded which).

CDR3: CASSFPPGGAGGELFF. The CDR3 nucleotides read TGTGCCAGCAGCTTTCCCCCAGGGGGCGCCGGCGGGGAGCTGTTTTTT. This rearrangement joins TRBV5-6 to TRBJ2-2, with 8 bases identical to TRBD1. Germline V gene lookup returns CDR1 SGHDT and CDR2 YYEEEE. The V gene end was trimmed by 2 bases and the J gene end by 7 bases; junction bases not matched to a gene: 10. The CDR3 runs to 16 residues. The whole variable domain, remainder taken from reference TRBV5-6 and TRBJ2-2, is DAGVTQSPTHLIKTRGQQVTLRCSPKSGHDTVSWYQQALGQGPQFIFQYYEEEERQRGNFPDRFSGHQFPNYSSELNVNALLLGDSALYLCASSFPPGGAGGELFFGEGSRLTVL.